The clone carrying this T cell receptor (beta chain) was recorded a few times. These data originate in a study of cytomegalovirus exposure and HLA in healthy donors. Profiling relied on immunoSEQ multiplex PCR, and the TCRdb table lists in-frame clones only, not all of them. Among 180,000 or so clones listed, roughly nine tenths were seen once. The receptor was derived from a man in his thirties or forties in good health and CMV-seropositive. Sequencing was done on a sample of PBMCs.

The CDR3 sequence: CASSSTPFVGATGELFF. CDR3 bases: TGTGCCAGCAGCTCCACCCCCTTTGTGGGGGCCACCGGGGAGCTGTTTTTT. V gene TRBV11-2 combines with J gene TRBJ2-2; D may be TRBD1 (6 bases). This CDR3 region has 17 residues. Trimming pared 4 bases from V and 4 bases from J, leaving 19 bases between. Germline V CDR1 and CDR2: SGHAT, FQNNGV.